This T cell receptor beta chain comes out of a study of cytomegalovirus exposure and HLA in healthy donors (dated by TCRdb to about 2017). For context, the study as a whole: According to an earlier analysis of 450 to 650 of the donors, some 180 million T cells yielded approximately 120 million unique TCR beta sequences and about 280 Gb of sequence data. In an earlier analysis of 550 to 700 of the donors, high-throughput TCR beta sequencing was used to judge whether each TCR beta V gene segment behaved as functional or pseudogenic. The study used immunosequencing to profile the T cell repertoires of 666 subjects and linked those repertoires to cytomegalovirus serostatus. Along with the approximately 650-subject first cohort, a separate validation cohort of 120 different subjects was used. Among some 410 genotyped donors of the cohort, an average of approximately 220,000 unique TCR beta nucleotide sequences was sequenced per donor, of which about 18% were non-productive. Alongside the repertoire data, information on donor age, sex, ethnicity and CMV serostatus was compiled. The number of donors typed differed by locus, with 629-630 for A, B, C, DRB1 and DQB1, around 560 for DQA1, over 600 for DPA1, and around 450 for DPB1. The later analysis used no new phenotypic data to find candidate immune exposures, relying instead on TCR beta sequences and their occurrence across donors. Roughly five DR-DQ haplotypes were treated as single units for association and clustering because of strong linkage in the cohort. Genome-wide SNP genotypes for about 65% of the 666 donors were used in a later genetic analysis, which treated that subset as a discovery cohort. The study aimed to test whether cataloging public T cell receptors could reveal signatures of past pathogen exposure. Roughly 300 gigabases of sequencing data and approximately 80 million unique TCR sequences were included in an early release covering roughly 600 HLA-typed donors. The study combined high-throughput TCR immunosequencing, statistical association of individual TCRs with disease status, and machine learning to predict cytomegalovirus infection status. HLA typing covered class I and class II loci at four-digit resolution. Every repertoire in the discovery cohort had been generated on one and the same sequencing platform. The genetic ancestry cluster associated with self-reported Caucasian donors included over 65% of the approximately 430 genotyped donors. In a later analysis, previously published TCR beta repertoires from about 670 donors were re-analyzed and high-resolution HLA genotyping was added so that TCR occurrence patterns could be studied. Here is what the overall study found, with its caveats: The study listed 164 TCR beta chains as associated with cytomegalovirus. An earlier analysis of approximately 540 of the donors showed that most TCR beta V segments appeared in productive rearrangements either about 87% or about 30% of the time, which broadly matched IMGT annotations. According to a later analysis, most CMV-associated TCR beta chains appeared to be HLA-restricted, and the HLA associations seemed to be driven largely by CMV exposure. Some IMGT-functional V segments, including TRBV6-2 and TRBV6-3, could not be told apart with the 87-base-pair reads, so those segments were excluded. At a false discovery rate of 0.05, a later analysis linked 15,000 to 20,000 TCR beta sequences to specific HLA alleles. According to the authors, the approach could potentially be generalized to other disease states and immunological phenotypes. Because counts were too low, roughly 18 rarely observed V segments, including chromosome 9 orphons, were left out of the earlier analysis of some 600 of the donors. In a later analysis, the rate of TCR association differed among HLA loci, with DRB1 alleles having the most associated TCRs and HLA-C alleles having the fewest. A further reported finding was that TCR beta sequences accurately predicted the HLA-A and HLA-B alleles for most subjects in the first cohort. In vitro tests confirmed that a few of the cytomegalovirus-associated TCR beta chains recognize cytomegalovirus antigens. V-gene and J-gene trimming of TCR beta chains was associated with a missense DCLRE1C variant in a later genetic analysis, and the association was replicated in an independent cohort. Assigning TCR associations to individual alleles was difficult when HLA alleles, especially DR and DQ, strongly co-occurred. This cohort had only TCR beta chains sequenced, and the lack of alpha or paired-chain data limited which features could be detected. In a later analysis, HLA-associated TCR beta chains were found to be more clonally expanded and to have lower generation probabilities than equally common non-associated chains. Roughly uniform sequencing depth across donors was assumed in presence/absence analyses, although this assumption may not hold. CMV serostatus was the only immune exposure information available for the cohort. The classifier was reported to diagnose cytomegalovirus status with high specificity and sensitivity in both the original and validation cohorts. Correlated functional status among segregating V segments might reflect linkage disequilibrium, but an unknown experimental factor could not be ruled out. Several of the top co-occurrence clusters appeared to be linked to parvovirus B19, influenza, CMV and Epstein-Barr virus, according to a later analysis. According to a later genetic analysis, donors in an Asian-associated ancestry cluster had fewer N-insertions in productive TCRs than the approximately 630-donor mean. HLA typing was unavailable for some donors at each locus, so association tests used only the typed subset. A cluster of highly shared sequence variants was judged likely to represent a technical artifact of the sequencing pipeline. Most TCR sequences were seen in very few donors, while some public TCRs were found in many individuals.

The library was generated by the immunoSEQ multiplex PCR assay. A mixture of 60 forward primers for TCR Vbeta segments and 13 reverse primers for TCR Jbeta segments was used in the multiplex PCR. The CDR3 region of rearranged TCR beta genes was amplified from genomic DNA by a multiplex PCR assay. The Illumina HiSeq System was used to sequence the amplified TCR beta libraries as 87-base-pair reads. Per the source publication's procedure: In a later analysis, tens of millions of unique TCR beta chains were counted across the 666 repertoires, and roughly 10 million of these chains were shared by at least two donors. Raw reads were error-corrected and collapsed into unique sequences by a nearest-neighbor algorithm in which closely related sequences were merged to remove PCR and sequencing errors. Alignment of CDR3 sequences to IMGT reference sequences was used to assign V, D and J gene segments. For a sequence to be retained, a match of at least six nucleotides was required to both a V gene segment and a J gene segment. Rearrangements were called productive when the CDR3 lacked stop codons and stayed in frame with V and J; all others were non-productive. Following IMGT convention, CDR3 was defined as the stretch from the second conserved V-encoded cysteine to the conserved J-encoded phenylalanine. The earlier analysis of about 610 of the donors excluded sequences that lacked an unambiguous match to a single V gene segment. In an earlier analysis of roughly 500 of the donors, V segments were called functional above 56.7% productive rearrangements and were called segregating when the between-donor standard deviation exceeded 5%. A statistical classification framework was developed to diagnose cytomegalovirus status using the catalog of TCR beta chain sequences. V and J gene assignment, in a later analysis, came from comparing TCR nucleotide sequences with IMGT/GENE-DB human TR gene sequences. Using the TCRdist pipeline, a later analysis assigned CDR3 sequences along with most-parsimonious VDJ recombination scenarios. In a later analysis, every TCR beta chain was defined by the combination of its CDR3 amino acid sequence and its V-gene family, and reads without a unique V-gene family were dropped. In a later analysis, 450 to 600 highly shared, low-generation-probability nucleotide sequences were removed to address suspected cross-contamination and a sequencing artifact. In a later analysis, a clonal expansion index for each public chain was calculated from normalized within-repertoire ranks of inferred template counts. In a later analysis, generation probabilities were computed using a VDJ recombination model fitted to out-of-frame rearrangements, and the results were checked against IGoR. A later analysis scored TCR-TCR, TCR-HLA and TCR-CMV co-occurrence with hypergeometric tests, applying a repertoire-size bias correction to TCR pairs. In a later analysis, false discovery rates were estimated by permuting HLA or CMV assignments 20 times. A later analysis grouped co-occurring TCRs with DBSCAN, adding TCRdist sequence similarity when clustering within HLA-allele-positive subsets. For co-occurrence clustering, repertoires with fewer than 30,000 or more than 120,000 public chains were excluded, along with five repertoires with anomalous nucleotide sharing. Not all clones reach the TCRdb copy of this immuneACCESS table, which keeps in-frame sequences only. Checked studies attribute under half of the gap to unresolved V genes and leave the rest unexplained. That table is the source of V, J and clone size, and D and trimming were worked out from the DNA. Recorded for this sample are roughly 200,000 clones; just over 75% of them occurred a single time. The ten largest clonotypes hold roughly 2.5% of the sample.

Notes on this clone: No antigen is known for it. The sample holds no much larger clone one base away, and base qualities are not on file.

CDR1 ENHRY and CDR2 SYGVKD were looked up in the germline V gene. The CDR3 starts with the cysteine, ends with the phenylalanine, and has 14 residues. Only the CDR3 DNA stays, 42 bases, in frame from base 1. The junction shows trimming of 3 bases on V and 4 bases on J, plus 12 bases between the germline ends. The cohort consisted of 666 healthy bone marrow donors. All cohort members were sampled while nominally healthy, although unrecorded immune exposures were likely present. The donor tested CMV seropositive, placing the donor among the 289 seropositive members of the cohort. Every donor gave a peripheral blood sample, and the peripheral blood mononuclear cells from that sample were used for TCR beta sequencing. The Qiagen DNeasy Blood Extraction Kit was used to extract genomic DNA from the blood cell samples.

Recombination linked TRBV10-3 to TRBJ1-2; 6 matching bases give a weak D call of TRBD1. This clonotype was sampled from a woman aged 55 to 70 in good health and CMV-seropositive. The sequenced material came from PBMCs. In nucleotides, the sequence is TGTGCCATCAGTGAACCCGGGACAACCTATGGCTACACCTTC. It translates as CAISEPGTTYGYTF.